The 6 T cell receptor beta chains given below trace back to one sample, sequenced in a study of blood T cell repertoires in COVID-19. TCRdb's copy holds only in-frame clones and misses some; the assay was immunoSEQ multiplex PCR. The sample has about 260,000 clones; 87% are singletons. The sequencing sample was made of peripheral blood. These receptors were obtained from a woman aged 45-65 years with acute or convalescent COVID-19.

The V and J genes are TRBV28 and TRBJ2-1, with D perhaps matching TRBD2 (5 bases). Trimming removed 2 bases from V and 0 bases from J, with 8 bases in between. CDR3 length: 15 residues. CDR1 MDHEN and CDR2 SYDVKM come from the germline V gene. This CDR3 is CASSLIGSSYNEQFF. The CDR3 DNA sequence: TGTGCCAGCAGTTTAATTGGGAGCTCCTACAATGAGCAGTTCTTC.

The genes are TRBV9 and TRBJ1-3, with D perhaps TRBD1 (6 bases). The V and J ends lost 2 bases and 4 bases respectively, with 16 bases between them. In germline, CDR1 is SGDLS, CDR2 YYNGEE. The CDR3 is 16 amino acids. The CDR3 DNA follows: TGTGCCAGCAGCGTCGGGAGGGGGGTGGCCGGAAACACCATATATTTT. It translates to CASSVGRGVAGNTIYF.

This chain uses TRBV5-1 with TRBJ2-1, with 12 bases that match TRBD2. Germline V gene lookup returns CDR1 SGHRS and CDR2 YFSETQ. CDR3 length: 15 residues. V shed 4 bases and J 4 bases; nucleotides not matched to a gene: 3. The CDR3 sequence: CASSRGLAGYNEQFF. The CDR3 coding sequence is TGCGCCAGCAGCCGCGGACTAGCGGGATACAATGAGCAGTTCTTC.

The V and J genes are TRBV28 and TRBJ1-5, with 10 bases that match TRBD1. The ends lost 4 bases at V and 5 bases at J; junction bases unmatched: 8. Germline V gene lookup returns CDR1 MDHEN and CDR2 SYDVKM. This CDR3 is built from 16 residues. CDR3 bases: TGTGCCAGCAGTTCTCTCAGGGGACAGGGGCATCAGCCCCAGCATTTT. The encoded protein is CASSSLRGQGHQPQHF.

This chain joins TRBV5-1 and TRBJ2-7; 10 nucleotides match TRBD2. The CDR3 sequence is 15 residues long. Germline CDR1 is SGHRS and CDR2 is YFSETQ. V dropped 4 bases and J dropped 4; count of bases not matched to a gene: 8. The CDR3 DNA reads TGCGCCAGCAGCCAAGCTAGCGGGAGCACTTACGAGCAGTACTTC. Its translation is CASSQASGSTYEQYF.

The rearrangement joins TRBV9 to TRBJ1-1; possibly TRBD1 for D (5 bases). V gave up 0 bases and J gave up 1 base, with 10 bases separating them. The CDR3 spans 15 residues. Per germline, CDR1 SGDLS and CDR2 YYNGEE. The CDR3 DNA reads TGTGCCAGCAGCGTAGGCGGGACGGGGAACACTGAAGCTTTCTTT. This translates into CASSVGGTGNTEAFF.